The clone carrying this T cell receptor (beta chain) was seen many times. Its antigen is as yet unknown. The data derive from a study of blood T cells in healthy people across ages. Next came a second PCR, run for roughly 6 to 11 cycles, which used a sample-barcoded 5' primer along with a J-beta primer mix. A single record per CDR3 protein comes from TCRdb applying MiXCR to the 5' RACE reads. Altogether about 1,800,000 distinct CDR3 sequences are present, 28% being singletons, with the ten largest covering less than 9.5%. Overall study findings and caveats: Older age went with lower TCR beta diversity per million T cells, in a roughly linear way. TCR beta diversity correlated strongly with naive T cell percentage.

The length of the CDR3 is 15 residues. Trimming stripped 1 base from V and 8 bases from J, with 15 bases between. Germline V gives CDR1 LGHNA, CDR2 YSLEER. Input material: blood. The chain has TRBV4-3 and TRBJ2-1, with D possibly being TRBD2 (5 bases). The TCR comes from a woman aged 30 to 39 in good health. CDR3: CASSQGRGPGYEQFF. CDR3 nucleotides: TGCGCCAGCAGCCAAGGTCGAGGGCCTGGTTATGAGCAGTTCTTC.